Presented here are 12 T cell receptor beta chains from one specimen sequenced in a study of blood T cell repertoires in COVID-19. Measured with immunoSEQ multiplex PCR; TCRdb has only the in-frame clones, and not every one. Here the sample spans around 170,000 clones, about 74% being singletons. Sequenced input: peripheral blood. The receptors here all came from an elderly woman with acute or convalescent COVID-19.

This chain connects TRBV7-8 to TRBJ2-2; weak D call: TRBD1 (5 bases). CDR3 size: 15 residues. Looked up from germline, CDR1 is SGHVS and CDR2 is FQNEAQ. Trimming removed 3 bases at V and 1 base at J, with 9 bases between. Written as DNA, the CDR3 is TGTGCCAGCAGCTTTCCAGGGCTGAACACCGGGGAGCTGTTTTTT. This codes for CASSFPGLNTGELFF. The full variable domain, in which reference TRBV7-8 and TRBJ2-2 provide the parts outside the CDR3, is GAGVSQSPRYKVAKRGQDVALRCDPISGHVSLFWYQQALGQGPEFLTYFQNEAQLDKSGLPSDRFFAERPEGSVSTLKIQRTQQEDSAVYLCASSFPGLNTGELFFGEGSRLTVL.

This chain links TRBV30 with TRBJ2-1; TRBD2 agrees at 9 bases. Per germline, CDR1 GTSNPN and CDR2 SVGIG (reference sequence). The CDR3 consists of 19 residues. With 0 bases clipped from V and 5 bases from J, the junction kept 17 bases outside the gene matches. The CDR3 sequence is CAWSVPSGRPGGENNEQFF. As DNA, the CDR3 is TGTGCCTGGAGTGTCCCCAGCGGGAGGCCGGGTGGGGAAAACAATGAGCAGTTCTTC.

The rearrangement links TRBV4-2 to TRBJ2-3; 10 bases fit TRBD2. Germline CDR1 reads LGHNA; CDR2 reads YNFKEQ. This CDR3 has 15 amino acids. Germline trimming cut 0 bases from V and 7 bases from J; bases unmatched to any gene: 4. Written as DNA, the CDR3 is TGTGCCAGCAGCCAAGATACTAGCGGGGCTTATACGCAGTATTTT. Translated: CASSQDTSGAYTQYF.

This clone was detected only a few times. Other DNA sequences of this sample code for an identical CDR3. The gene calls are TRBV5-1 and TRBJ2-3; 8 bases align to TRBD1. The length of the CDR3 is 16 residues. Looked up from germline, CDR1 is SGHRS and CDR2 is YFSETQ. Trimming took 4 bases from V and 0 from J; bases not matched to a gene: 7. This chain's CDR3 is CASSLGQGLSTDTQYF. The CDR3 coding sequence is TGCGCCAGCAGCCTCGGACAGGGATTGAGCACAGATACGCAGTATTTT. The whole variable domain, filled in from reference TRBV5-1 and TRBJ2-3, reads KAGVTQTPRYLIKTRGQQVTLSCSPISGHRSVSWYQQTPGQGLQFLFEYFSETQRNKGNFPGRFSGRQFSNSRSEMNVSTLELGDSALYLCASSLGQGLSTDTQYFGPGTRLTVL.

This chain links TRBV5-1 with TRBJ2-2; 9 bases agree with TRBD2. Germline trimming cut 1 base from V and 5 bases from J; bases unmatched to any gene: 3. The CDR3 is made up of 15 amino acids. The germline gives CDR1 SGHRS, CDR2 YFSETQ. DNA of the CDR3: TGCGCCAGCAGCTTGTTAGCGGGAGAAACCGGGGAGCTGTTTTTT. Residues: CASSLLAGETGELFF.

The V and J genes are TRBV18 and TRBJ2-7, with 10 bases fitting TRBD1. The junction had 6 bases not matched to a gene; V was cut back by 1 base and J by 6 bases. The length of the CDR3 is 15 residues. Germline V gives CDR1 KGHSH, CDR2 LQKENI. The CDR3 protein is CASSPLPGQGSEQYF. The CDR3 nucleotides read TGTGCCAGCTCACCACTTCCGGGACAGGGGAGCGAGCAGTACTTC.

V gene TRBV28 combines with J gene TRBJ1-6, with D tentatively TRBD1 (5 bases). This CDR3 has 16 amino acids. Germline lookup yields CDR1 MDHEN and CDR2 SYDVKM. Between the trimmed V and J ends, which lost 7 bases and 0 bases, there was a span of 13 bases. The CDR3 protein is CASTGAESSYNSPLHF. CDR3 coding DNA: TGTGCCAGCACTGGGGCGGAGAGCTCCTATAATTCACCCCTCCACTTT.

CDR3 nucleotide sequence: TGTGCCAGCTCACCCTCCCGGGACACTGAAGCTTTCTTT. Protein sequence: CASSPSRDTEAFF. J is TRBJ1-1 and V is TRBV18; D is unclear. The ends were cut back, 3 bases at V and 3 bases at J, with 8 bases in the middle. The germline V gene encodes CDR1 KGHSH and CDR2 LQKENI. The length of the CDR3 is 13 residues.

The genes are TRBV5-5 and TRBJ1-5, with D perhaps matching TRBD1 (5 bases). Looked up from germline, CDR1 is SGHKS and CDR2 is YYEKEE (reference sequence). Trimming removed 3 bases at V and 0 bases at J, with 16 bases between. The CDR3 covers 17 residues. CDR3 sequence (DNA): TGTGCCAGCAGCTGGCGTGGAGGGACCTATAGCAATCAGCCCCAGCATTTT. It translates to CASSWRGGTYSNQPQHF.

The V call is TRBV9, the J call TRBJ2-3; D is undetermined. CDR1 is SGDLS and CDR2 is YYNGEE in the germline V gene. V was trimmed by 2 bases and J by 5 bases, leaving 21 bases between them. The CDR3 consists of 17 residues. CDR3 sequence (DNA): TGTGCCAGCAGCGTTCTCGATGGCCTAGGTCCGGAAGATACGCAGTATTTT. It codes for CASSVLDGLGPEDTQYF. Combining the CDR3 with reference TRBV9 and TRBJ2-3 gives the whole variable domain DSGVTQTPKHLITATGQRVTLRCSPRSGDLSVYWYQQSLDQGLQFLIQYYNGEERAKGNILERFSAQQFPDLHSELNLSSLELGDSALYFCASSVLDGLGPEDTQYFGPGTRLTVL.

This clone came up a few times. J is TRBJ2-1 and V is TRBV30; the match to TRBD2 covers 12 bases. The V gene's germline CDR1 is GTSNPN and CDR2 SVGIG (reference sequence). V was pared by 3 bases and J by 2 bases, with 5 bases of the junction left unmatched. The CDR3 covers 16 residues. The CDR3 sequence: CAWSFLAGGAYNEQFF. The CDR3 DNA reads TGTGCCTGGAGCTTCCTAGCGGGAGGGGCCTACAATGAGCAGTTCTTC. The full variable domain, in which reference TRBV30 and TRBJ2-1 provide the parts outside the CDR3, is SQTIHQWPATLVQPVGSPLSLECTVEGTSNPNLYWYRQAAGRGLQLLFYSVGIGQISSEVPQNLSASRPQDRQFILSSKKLLLSDSGFYLCAWSFLAGGAYNEQFFGPGTRLTVL.

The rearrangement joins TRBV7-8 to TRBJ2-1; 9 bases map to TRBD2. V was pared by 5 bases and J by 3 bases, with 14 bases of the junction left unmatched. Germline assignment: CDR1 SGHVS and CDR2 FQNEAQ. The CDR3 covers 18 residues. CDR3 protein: CASSLYTGLARSYNEQFF. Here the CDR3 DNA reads TGTGCCAGCAGCCTATATACCGGACTAGCGCGGAGCTACAATGAGCAGTTCTTC.